This paragraph reports one TCR beta chain. Its matching antigen is unknown. Data came from immunoSEQ multiplex PCR; TCRdb stores just in-frame clones and leaves some out. In the table there are over 55,000 clones, 80% to 90% of which are singletons. The data belong to a study of OX40 agonist ivuxolimab in advanced cancers. The study, taken as a whole, reports: Clonal expansion by week 6 occurred in CD4+ and CD8+ blood T cells (at 0.1 to 3.0 mg/kg).

The clonotype comes from an adult with an advanced solid tumor such as melanoma, head and neck, liver or kidney cancer. The sequencing used CD4+ or CD8+ T cells sorted from blood, collected in a trial of the OX40 agonist ivuxolimab.

Here the CDR3 DNA reads TGCGCCAGCAACGCGGGGGGACAGGGTTTTTCTACCGGGGAGCTGTTTTTT. This translates into CASNAGGQGFSTGELFF. The genes are TRBV4-3 and TRBJ2-2; possibly TRBD1 for D (9 bases). The germline CDR1 and CDR2 sequences are LGHNA and YSLEER. V lost 7 bases, J lost 5 bases, and 23 bases lay in between. The CDR3 spans 17 residues.